In this sample, the clone carrying this T cell receptor (beta chain) turned up once. What it binds is not known. Looked up from germline, CDR1 is SQVTM and CDR2 is ANQGSEA. Trimming took 0 bases from V and 7 from J, leaving 15 bases between them. This CDR3 has 14 amino acids. With 60 Vbeta and 13 Jbeta primers, the PCR was carried out. TCRdb's table, derived via immunoSEQ multiplex PCR, lists solely in-frame clones and lacks some. Seen here are under 150,000 clones, 75% to 80% observed once, and the top ten hold less than 2%. The sample originates from a study of cytomegalovirus exposure and HLA in healthy donors. Study-level findings and limits: Indistinguishable V segments such as TRBV6-2 and TRBV6-3 were excluded.

This TCR was sampled from a woman aged 25 to 39 in good health and CMV-seronegative. The sequenced sample was PBMCs. The chain has TRBV29-1 and TRBJ1-2; D possibly corresponds to TRBD1 (6 bases). The chain's CDR3 is CSVEDRQGLFGYTF. CDR3 coding DNA: TGCAGCGTTGAAGACCGTCAGGGGCTTTTTGGCTACACCTTC.